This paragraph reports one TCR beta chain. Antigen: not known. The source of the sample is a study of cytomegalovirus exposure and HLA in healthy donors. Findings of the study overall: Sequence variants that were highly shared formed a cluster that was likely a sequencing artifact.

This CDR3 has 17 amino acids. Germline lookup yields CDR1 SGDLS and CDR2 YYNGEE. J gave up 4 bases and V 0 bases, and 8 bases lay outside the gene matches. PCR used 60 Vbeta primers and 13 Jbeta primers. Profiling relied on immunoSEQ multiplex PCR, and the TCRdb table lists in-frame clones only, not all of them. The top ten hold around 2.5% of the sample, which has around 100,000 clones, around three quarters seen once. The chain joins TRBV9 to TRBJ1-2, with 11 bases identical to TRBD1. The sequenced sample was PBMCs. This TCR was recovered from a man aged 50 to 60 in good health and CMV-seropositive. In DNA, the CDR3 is TGTGCCAGCAGCGTAGGTCGGGACAGGGGGACGGCCTATGGCTACACCTTC. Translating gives CASSVGRDRGTAYGYTF.